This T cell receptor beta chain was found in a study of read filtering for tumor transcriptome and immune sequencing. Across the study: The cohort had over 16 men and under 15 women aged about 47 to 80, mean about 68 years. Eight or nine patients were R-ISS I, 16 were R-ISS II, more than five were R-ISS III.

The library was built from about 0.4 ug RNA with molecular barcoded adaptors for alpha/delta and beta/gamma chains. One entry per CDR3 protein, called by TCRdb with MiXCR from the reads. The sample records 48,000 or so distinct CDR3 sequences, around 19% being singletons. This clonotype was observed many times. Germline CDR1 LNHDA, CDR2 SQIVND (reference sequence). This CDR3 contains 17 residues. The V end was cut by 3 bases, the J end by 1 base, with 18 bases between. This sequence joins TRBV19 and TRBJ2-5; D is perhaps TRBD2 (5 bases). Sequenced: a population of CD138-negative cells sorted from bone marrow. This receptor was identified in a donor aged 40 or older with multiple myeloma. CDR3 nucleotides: TGTGCCAGTAGTATCACGGGGAATCCGAGTCGCCAAGAGACCCAGTACTTC. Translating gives CASSITGNPSRQETQYF. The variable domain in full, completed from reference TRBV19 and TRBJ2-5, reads DGGITQSPKYLFRKEGQNVTLSCEQNLNHDAMYWYRQDPGQGLRLIYYSQIVNDFQKGDIAEGYSVSREKKESFPLTVTSAQKNPTAFYLCASSITGNPSRQETQYFGPGTRLLVL.